This passage covers 21 T cell receptor beta chains from one sample sequenced in a study of T cell changes during pregnancy in multiple sclerosis. Produced via immunoSEQ multiplex PCR; TCRdb's table is partial and in-frame only. The sample lists about 52,000 clones, roughly 92% occurring once. The specimen comprised CD4+ T cells from peripheral blood mononuclear cells, sampled in the third trimester of pregnancy. Every receptor here comes from a female donor with multiple sclerosis, enrolled in a pregnancy study.

DNA of the CDR3: TGTGCCAGCAGCCAGACTCGGACAGGGAACACTGAAGCTTTCTTT. Translation gives CASSQTRTGNTEAFF. This chain uses TRBV14 with TRBJ1-1, with 7 nucleotides matching TRBD1. Germline V gene sequence: CDR1 SGHDN, CDR2 FVKESK. The J segment lost 1 base and the V segment lost 3 bases, leaving 5 bases of the junction unmatched. The CDR3 runs 15 residues.

The rearrangement joins TRBV7-2 to TRBJ1-3; possibly TRBD1 for D (6 bases). The CDR3 length is 15 residues. CDR1 SGHTA and CDR2 FQGNSA come from the germline V gene. Trimming pared 5 bases from V and 1 base from J, leaving 12 bases between. CDR3 region: CASSPQTGSGNTIYF. The CDR3 nucleotides are TGTGCCAGCAGCCCCCAAACAGGGTCTGGAAACACCATATATTTT.

The chain couples TRBV7-9 to TRBJ2-2; 9 nucleotides agree with TRBD1. With 4 bases clipped from V and 5 bases from J, the junction kept 14 bases outside the gene matches. CDR3 length: 18 residues. Germline CDR1 is SEHNR and CDR2 is FQNEAQ (reference sequence). The CDR3 sequence: CASSSPPTTGGITGELFF. The DNA for the CDR3 is TGTGCCAGCAGCTCTCCCCCAACCACAGGGGGCATAACCGGGGAGCTGTTTTTT.

J is TRBJ1-6 and V is TRBV2, with 7 nucleotides matching TRBD1. Germline-derived CDR1 and CDR2 are SNHLY and FYNNEI. V gave up 6 bases and J gave up 7 bases; unmatched junction bases: 9. CDR3 length: 15 amino acids. The CDR3 here is CASSGDSQGNSPLHF. The CDR3 DNA reads as TGTGCCAGCAGCGGGGACAGCCAAGGGAATTCACCCCTCCACTTT.

The gene calls are TRBV19 and TRBJ1-2, with TRBD1 identical over 12 bases. Germline CDR1 is LNHDA and CDR2 is SQIVND (reference sequence). The CDR3 runs 17 residues. V was clipped by 5 bases and J by 8 bases; unmatched bases: 15. CDR3 nucleotides: TGTGCCAGTAGTGTACCGGGACAGGGGGCGCGTGCGGCAGGCTACACCTTC. As protein: CASSVPGQGARAAGYTF.

The chain has TRBV4-3 and TRBJ1-4, with D hard to call. The CDR3 consists of 14 residues. V shed 0 bases and J shed 10 bases, with 12 bases lying between them. Germline-derived CDR1 and CDR2 are LGHNA and YSLEER. CDR3 nucleotides: TGCGCCAGCAGCCAAGATTTGGCAGCGGTAAAACTGTTTTTT. Translation gives CASSQDLAAVKLFF.

The chain links TRBV29-1 to TRBJ1-1; D is possibly TRBD1 (5 bases). The CDR3 contains 11 residues. The V and J ends lost 6 bases and 7 bases respectively, with 12 bases between them. The V gene's germline CDR1 is SQVTM and CDR2 ANQGSEA. CDR3 sequence reads: CSVVGHLEAFF. CDR3 nucleotides: TGCAGCGTCGTTGGACACCTTGAAGCTTTCTTT.

The V and J genes are TRBV5-1 and TRBJ2-3; a weak D match, TRBD2 (5 bases). Germline CDR1 SGHRS, CDR2 YFSETQ. Trimming took 0 bases from V and 6 from J, leaving 11 bases between them. The length of the CDR3 is 14 residues. In nucleotides, the CDR3 is TGCGCCAGCAGCTTGGACGGACTTTTGGATACGCAGTATTTT. Amino acid sequence: CASSLDGLLDTQYF.

The chain uses TRBV5-1 and TRBJ2-5; perhaps TRBD2 as D (5 bases). Between the trimmed V and J ends, which lost 5 bases and 5 bases, there was a span of 10 bases. This CDR3 comprises 12 residues. Germline V gene lookup returns CDR1 SGHRS and CDR2 YFSETQ. The CDR3, as DNA: TGCGCCAGCAGTCGGGGTCGGGAGACCCAGTACTTC. Protein: CASSRGRETQYF.

CDR3 DNA sequence: TGTGCCAGCAGCTTAAGCAGGGGCGAGGGAGCCCAGTACTTC. Encoded protein: CASSLSRGEGAQYF. The chain combines TRBV7-9 with TRBJ2-5, with a tentative D call TRBD1 (6 bases). Germline V gives CDR1 SEHNR, CDR2 FQNEAQ (reference sequence). With 2 bases removed from V and 9 bases from J, the gap between germline ends came to 16 bases. CDR3 length equals 14 residues.

The chain carries TRBV7-2 and TRBJ2-7; D may be TRBD2 (7 bases). This CDR3 comprises 16 residues. Germline lookup yields CDR1 SGHTA and CDR2 FQGNSA. Trimming took 1 base from V and 6 from J, leaving 19 bases between them. CDR3 in amino acids: CASSLDTGRVWIEQYF. CDR3 coding DNA: TGTGCCAGCAGCTTAGATACAGGGAGGGTTTGGATCGAGCAGTACTTC.

This clone was counted a single time. V gene TRBV7-8 combines with J gene TRBJ1-2; D gene ambiguous. In germline, CDR1 is SGHVS, CDR2 FQNEAQ. The CDR3 totals 16 residues. V lost 0 bases and J lost 3, with 14 bases in between. CDR3 coding DNA: TGTGCCAGCAGCTTAGCGATCTCAAACGGGGACTATGGCTACACCTTC. Amino acids: CASSLAISNGDYGYTF.

This chain joins TRBV7-2 and TRBJ1-3; 9 bases are shared with TRBD1. Germline assignment: CDR1 SGHTA and CDR2 FQGNSA. Trimming cost V 6 bases and J 0 bases; bases outside gene matches: 9. CDR3 length equals 17 residues. For the CDR3, the DNA is TGTGCCAGCAGACCCCCGACAGGGGGGAGCTCTGGAAACACCATATATTTT. Amino acid sequence: CASRPPTGGSSGNTIYF.

The gene calls are TRBV6-5 and TRBJ2-7; D is ambiguous. There are 13 residues in the CDR3. CDR1 and CDR2 from the germline V gene are MNHEY and SVGAGI. With 6 bases removed from V and 6 bases from J, the gap between germline ends came to 15 bases. The CDR3 region is CASRFASHGEQYF. CDR3 sequence (DNA): TGTGCCAGCAGATTTGCTAGTCATGGCGAGCAGTACTTC.

The chain uses TRBV6-5 and TRBJ2-3; maybe TRBD2 (6 bases). The germline CDR1 and CDR2 sequences are MNHEY and SVGAGI. The CDR3 runs 15 residues. V was cut by 7 bases and J by 2 bases, with 16 bases left in between. Written as DNA, the CDR3 is TGTGCCAGCATGCAGTGGAGGGGCCTCACAGATACGCAGTATTTT. Translated: CASMQWRGLTDTQYF.

This chain joins TRBV5-8 and TRBJ1-2, with TRBD1 identical over 7 bases. V shed 3 bases and J 7 bases; nucleotides not matched to a gene: 3. CDR1 and CDR2 (germline): SGHTS, YDEGEE. The CDR3 is 12 residues long. DNA for the CDR3: TGTGCCAGCAGCTCCCGACAGGGTGGCTACACCTTC. Amino acid sequence: CASSSRQGGYTF.

This rearrangement joins TRBV7-6 to TRBJ2-7, with TRBD1 matching over 9 bases. V lost 6 bases to trimming and J lost 2 bases; unmatched junction nucleotides: 8. The CDR3 loop spans 15 amino acids. Germline values: CDR1 SGHVS, CDR2 FNYEAQ. The CDR3 here is CASSQAGTGTYEQYF. CDR3 nucleotide sequence: TGTGCCAGCAGTCAAGCCGGGACAGGGACCTACGAGCAGTACTTC.

This clone showed up just a few times. The chain combines TRBV19 with TRBJ2-7, with TRBD2 identical over 7 bases. The V gene's germline CDR1 is LNHDA and CDR2 SQIVND (reference sequence). This CDR3 is 14 amino acids long. The ends lost 7 bases at V and 0 bases at J; junction bases unmatched: 6. CDR3 region: CASTQAGRSYEQYF. CDR3 bases: TGTGCCAGTACCCAAGCGGGGCGCTCCTACGAGCAGTACTTC. Full variable domain (outside the CDR3, taken from reference TRBV19 and TRBJ2-7): DGGITQSPKYLFRKEGQNVTLSCEQNLNHDAMYWYRQDPGQGLRLIYYSQIVNDFQKGDIAEGYSVSREKKESFPLTVTSAQKNPTAFYLCASTQAGRSYEQYFGPGTRLTVT.

The chain combines TRBV6-5 with TRBJ1-1; 8 nucleotides agree with TRBD1. Trimming took 7 bases from V and 6 from J; bases not matched to a gene: 10. Germline CDR1 and CDR2: MNHEY and SVGAGI. The CDR3 consists of 14 residues. The CDR3: CASTLDRVKSEAFF. CDR3 DNA sequence: TGTGCCAGCACCCTGGACAGGGTAAAGTCTGAAGCTTTCTTT.

The DNA of the CDR3 is TGTGCCAGCAGCTTGGGGGGGCGGCAGAACACTGAAGCTTTCTTT. Its protein product is CASSLGGRQNTEAFF. The chain employs TRBV7-9 and TRBJ1-1, with D tentatively TRBD1 (6 bases). CDR1 is SEHNR and CDR2 is FQNEAQ in the germline V gene (reference sequence). CDR3 length: 15 amino acids. V lost 3 bases, J lost 1 base, and 12 bases lay in between.

The chain recombines TRBV6-1 with TRBJ2-7; maybe TRBD2 (6 bases). This CDR3 spans 14 amino acids. Germline values: CDR1 MNHNS, CDR2 SASEGT. V shed 5 bases and J shed 2 bases, with 13 bases lying between them. In DNA, the CDR3 is TGTGCCAGCAGTCGTCCTAGCGCGCCCTACGAGCAGTACTTC. Its protein is CASSRPSAPYEQYF.